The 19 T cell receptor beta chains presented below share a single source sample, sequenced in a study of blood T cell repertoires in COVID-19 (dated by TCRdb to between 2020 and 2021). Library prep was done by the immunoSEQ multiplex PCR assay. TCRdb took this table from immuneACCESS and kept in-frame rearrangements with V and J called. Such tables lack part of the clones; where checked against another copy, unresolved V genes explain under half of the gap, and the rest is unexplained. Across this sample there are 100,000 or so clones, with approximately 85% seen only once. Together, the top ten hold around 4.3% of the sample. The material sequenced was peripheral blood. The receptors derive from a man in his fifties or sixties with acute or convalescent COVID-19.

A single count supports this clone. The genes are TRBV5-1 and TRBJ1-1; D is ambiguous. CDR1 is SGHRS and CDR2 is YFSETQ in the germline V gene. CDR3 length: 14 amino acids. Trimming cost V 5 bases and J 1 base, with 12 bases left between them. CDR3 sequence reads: CASRILAENTEAFF. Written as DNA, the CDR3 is TGCGCCAGCAGAATCCTGGCAGAGAACACTGAAGCTTTCTTT.

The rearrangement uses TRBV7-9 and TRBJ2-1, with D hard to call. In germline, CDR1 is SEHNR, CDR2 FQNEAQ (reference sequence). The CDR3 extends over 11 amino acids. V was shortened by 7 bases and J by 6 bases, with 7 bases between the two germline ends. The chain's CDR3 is CASKLFNEQFF. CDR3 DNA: TGTGCCAGCAAACTATTCAATGAGCAGTTCTTC.

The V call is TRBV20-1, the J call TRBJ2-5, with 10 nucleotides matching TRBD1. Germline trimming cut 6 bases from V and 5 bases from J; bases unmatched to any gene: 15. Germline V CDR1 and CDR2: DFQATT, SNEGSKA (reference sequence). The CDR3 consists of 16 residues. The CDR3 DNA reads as TGCAGTGCGAGTGCGATGGGACAGGGGATGGAGGAGACCCAGTACTTC. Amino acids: CSASAMGQGMEETQYF.

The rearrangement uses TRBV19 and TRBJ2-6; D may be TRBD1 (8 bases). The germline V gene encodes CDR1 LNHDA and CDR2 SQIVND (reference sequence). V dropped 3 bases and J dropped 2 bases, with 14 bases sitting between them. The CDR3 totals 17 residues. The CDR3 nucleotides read TGTGCCAGTAGTATTCGACAGGGGACTACTGGGGCCAACGTCCTGACTTTC. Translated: CASSIRQGTTGANVLTF.

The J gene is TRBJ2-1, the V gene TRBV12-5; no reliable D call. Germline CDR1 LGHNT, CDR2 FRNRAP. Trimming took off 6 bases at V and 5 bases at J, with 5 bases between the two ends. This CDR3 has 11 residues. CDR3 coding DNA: TGTGCTAGTGGGCGTCACAATGAGCAGTTCTTC. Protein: CASGRHNEQFF.

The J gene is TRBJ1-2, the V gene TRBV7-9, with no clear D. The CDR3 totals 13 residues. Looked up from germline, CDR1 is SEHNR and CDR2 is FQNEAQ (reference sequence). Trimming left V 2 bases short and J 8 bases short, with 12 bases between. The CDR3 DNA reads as TGTGCCAGCAGCTTACAAGAGGGTAGGGGCTACACCTTC. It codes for CASSLQEGRGYTF.

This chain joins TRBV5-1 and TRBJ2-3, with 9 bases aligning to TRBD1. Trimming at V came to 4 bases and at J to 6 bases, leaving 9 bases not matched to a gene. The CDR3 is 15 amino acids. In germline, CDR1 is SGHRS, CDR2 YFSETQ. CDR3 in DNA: TGCGCCAGCAGCCCCCAGACAGGGGGTCGTGATACGCAGTATTTT. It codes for CASSPQTGGRDTQYF.

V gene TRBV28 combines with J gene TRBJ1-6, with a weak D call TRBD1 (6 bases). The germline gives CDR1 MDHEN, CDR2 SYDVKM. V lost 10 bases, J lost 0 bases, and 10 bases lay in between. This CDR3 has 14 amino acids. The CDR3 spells CATPGDSYNSPLHF. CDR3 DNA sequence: TGTGCCACCCCAGGGGACTCCTATAATTCACCCCTCCACTTT.

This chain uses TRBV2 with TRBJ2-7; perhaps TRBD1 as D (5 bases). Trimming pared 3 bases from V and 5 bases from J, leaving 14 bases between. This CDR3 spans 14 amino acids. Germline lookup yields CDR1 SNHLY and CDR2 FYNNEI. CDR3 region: CASSDRRVPDEQYF. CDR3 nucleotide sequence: TGTGCCAGCAGTGATCGCAGGGTTCCTGACGAGCAGTACTTC.

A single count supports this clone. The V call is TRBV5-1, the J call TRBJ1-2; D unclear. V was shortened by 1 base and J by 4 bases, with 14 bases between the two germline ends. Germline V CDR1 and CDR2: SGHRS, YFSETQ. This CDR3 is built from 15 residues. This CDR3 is CASSLLMSGGYGYTF. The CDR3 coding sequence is TGCGCCAGCAGCTTGCTTATGTCTGGCGGCTATGGCTACACCTTC. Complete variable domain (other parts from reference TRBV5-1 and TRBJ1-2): KAGVTQTPRYLIKTRGQQVTLSCSPISGHRSVSWYQQTPGQGLQFLFEYFSETQRNKGNFPGRFSGRQFSNSRSEMNVSTLELGDSALYLCASSLLMSGGYGYTFGSGTRLTVV.

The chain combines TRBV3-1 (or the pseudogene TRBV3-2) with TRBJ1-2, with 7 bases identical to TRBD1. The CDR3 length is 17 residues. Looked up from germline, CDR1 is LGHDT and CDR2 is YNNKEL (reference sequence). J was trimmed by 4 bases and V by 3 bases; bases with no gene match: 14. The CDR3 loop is CASSHPPGRGRPYGYTF. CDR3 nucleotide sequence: TGTGCCAGCAGCCACCCCCCGGGAAGGGGGCGCCCCTATGGCTACACCTTC.

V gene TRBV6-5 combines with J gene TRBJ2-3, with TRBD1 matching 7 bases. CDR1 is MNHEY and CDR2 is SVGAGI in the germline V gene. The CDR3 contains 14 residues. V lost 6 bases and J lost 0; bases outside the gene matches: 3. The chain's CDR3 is CASSTTGSTDTQYF. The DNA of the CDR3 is TGTGCCAGCAGCACGACAGGGAGCACAGATACGCAGTATTTT.

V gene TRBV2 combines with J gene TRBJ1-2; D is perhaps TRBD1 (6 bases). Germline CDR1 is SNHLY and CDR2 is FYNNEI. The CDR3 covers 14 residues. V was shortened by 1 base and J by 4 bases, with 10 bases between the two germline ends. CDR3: CASSEVRGPYGYTF. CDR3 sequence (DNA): TGTGCCAGCAGTGAAGTCAGGGGTCCCTATGGCTACACCTTC.

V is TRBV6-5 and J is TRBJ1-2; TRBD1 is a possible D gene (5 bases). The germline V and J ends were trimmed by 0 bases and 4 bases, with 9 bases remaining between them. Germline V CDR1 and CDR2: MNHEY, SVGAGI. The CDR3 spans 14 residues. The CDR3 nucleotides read TGTGCCAGCAGTTACTCGACAGTTGGCTATGGCTACACCTTC. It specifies CASSYSTVGYGYTF.

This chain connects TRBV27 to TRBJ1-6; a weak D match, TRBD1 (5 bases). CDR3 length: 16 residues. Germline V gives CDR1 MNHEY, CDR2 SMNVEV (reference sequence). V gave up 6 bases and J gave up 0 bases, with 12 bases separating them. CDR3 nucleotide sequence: TGTGCCAGCAGATGGCAGGGCGGCTCCTATAATTCACCCCTCCACTTT. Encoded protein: CASRWQGGSYNSPLHF.

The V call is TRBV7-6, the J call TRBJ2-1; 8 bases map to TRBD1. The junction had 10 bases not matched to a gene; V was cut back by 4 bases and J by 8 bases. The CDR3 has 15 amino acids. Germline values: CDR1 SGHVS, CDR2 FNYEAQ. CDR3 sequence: CASSSTGTGTYEQFF. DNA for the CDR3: TGTGCCAGCAGCTCCACCGGGACAGGTACCTATGAGCAGTTCTTC.

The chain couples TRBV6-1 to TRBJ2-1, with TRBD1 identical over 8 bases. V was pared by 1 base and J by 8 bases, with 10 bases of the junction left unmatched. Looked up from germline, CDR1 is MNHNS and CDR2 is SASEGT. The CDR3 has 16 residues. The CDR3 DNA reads TGTGCCAGCAGTGAAGTTGGGACAGGTGTCATCGATGAGCAGTTCTTC. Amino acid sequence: CASSEVGTGVIDEQFF.

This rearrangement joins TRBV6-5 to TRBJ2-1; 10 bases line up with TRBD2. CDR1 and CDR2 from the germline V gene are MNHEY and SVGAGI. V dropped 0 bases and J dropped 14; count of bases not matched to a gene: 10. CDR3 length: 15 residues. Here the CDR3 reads CASSYSTQSSGSKFF. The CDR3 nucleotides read TGTGCCAGCAGTTACTCGACCCAATCTAGCGGGAGTAAGTTCTTC.

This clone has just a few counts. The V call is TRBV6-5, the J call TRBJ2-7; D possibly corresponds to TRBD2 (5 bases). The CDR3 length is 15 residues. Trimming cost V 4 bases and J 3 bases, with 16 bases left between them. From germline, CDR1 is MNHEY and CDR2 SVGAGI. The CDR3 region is CASSLSGNTFYEQYF. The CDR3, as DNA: TGTGCCAGCAGTTTAAGCGGAAACACCTTCTACGAGCAGTACTTC.